These 8 T cell receptor beta chains share one sample of origin, sequenced in a study of T cell repertoires in cytomegalovirus infection. Their antigen targets remain unknown. TCRdb reprocessed the reads via MiXCR and lists one record per CDR3 protein. The repertoire holds about 89,000 distinct CDR3 sequences, with over 25% as singletons. The sample consisted of CD8+ T cells from cultured PBMCs, taken from culture after CMV antigen stimulation. Source of these receptors: a human donor in good health (CMV status not recorded). Some clones in this sample may be carry-over from other donors' samples.

The genes are TRBV19 and TRBJ1-2, with D perhaps matching TRBD1 (5 bases). V lost 8 bases and J lost 7, with 17 bases in between. The CDR3 is 13 residues long. Germline-derived CDR1 and CDR2 are LNHDA and SQIVND (reference sequence). The CDR3 nucleotides are TGTGCCAGTTTGCAGGGATTGGAGTCTGGCTACACCTTC. It specifies CASLQGLESGYTF.

In its sample, this clonotype was seen a few times. The V and J genes are TRBV7-6 and TRBJ2-1; 10 nucleotides match TRBD2. CDR3 length: 19 amino acids. V lost 1 base to trimming and J lost 4 bases; unmatched junction nucleotides: 13. Per the germline V gene, CDR1 is SGHVS and CDR2 is FNYEAQ. The CDR3 here is CASSLGPDPSGGLYNEQFF. CDR3 bases: TGTGCCAGCAGCTTAGGGCCCGATCCTAGCGGGGGCTTGTACAATGAGCAGTTCTTC.

This clonotype has at least ten counts. This chain links TRBV12-3 or TRBV12-4 with TRBJ2-6; possible D gene TRBD1, 5 bases. This CDR3 spans 16 amino acids. The V end lost 5 bases, the J end lost 4 bases, and 15 bases lay between the germline ends. The CDR3: CASSTEGVAGANVLTF. In nucleotides, the CDR3 is TGTGCCAGCAGTACAGAAGGGGTAGCAGGGGCCAACGTCCTGACTTTC.

The CDR3 DNA follows: TGTGCCAGTAGTAGGCCACTCGTTCTTAACTATGGCTACACCTTC. Translated: CASSRPLVLNYGYTF. V and J are TRBV19 and TRBJ1-2; D is uncertain. Germline CDR1 LNHDA, CDR2 SQIVND (reference sequence). The CDR3 covers 15 residues. V was pared by 4 bases and J by 1 base, with 13 bases between.

Ten or more counts support this clonotype. The chain combines TRBV28 with TRBJ1-5; D remains unclear. Per the germline V gene, CDR1 is MDHEN and CDR2 is SYDVKM. This CDR3 region has 13 residues. V was cut by 7 bases and J by 0 bases, with 7 bases left in between. DNA for the CDR3: TGTGCCAGCACCATTAATAGCAATCAGCCCCAGCATTTT. Translating it yields CASTINSNQPQHF.

This clonotype was counted a few times. V and J are TRBV4-2 and TRBJ2-1; D may correspond to TRBD1 or TRBD2 (5 bases each). V shed 4 bases and J shed 6 bases, with 16 bases lying between them. The CDR3 spans 15 residues. The V gene's germline CDR1 is LGHNA and CDR2 YNFKEQ. The CDR3 protein is CASSRLATGPNEQFF. In nucleotides, the CDR3 is TGTGCCAGCAGCCGGTTAGCTACGGGGCCCAATGAGCAGTTCTTC.

The CDR3 DNA reads as TGTGCCAGTAGTATATCCCGTTCCCAAACTACCTACGAGCAGTACTTC. It is translated as CASSISRSQTTYEQYF. The gene calls are TRBV19 and TRBJ2-7; D not certain. This CDR3 has 16 residues. Trimming took 2 bases from V and 2 from J, leaving 16 bases between them. Looked up from germline, CDR1 is LNHDA and CDR2 is SQIVND (reference sequence). The full variable domain, its missing parts supplied by reference TRBV19 and TRBJ2-7, is DGGITQSPKYLFRKEGQNVTLSCEQNLNHDAMYWYRQDPGQGLRLIYYSQIVNDFQKGDIAEGYSVSREKKESFPLTVTSAQKNPTAFYLCASSISRSQTTYEQYFGPGTRLTVT.

There are many counts of this clonotype. The V call is TRBV7-6, the J call TRBJ2-7, with a possible D match to TRBD1 (6 bases). The V end lost 5 bases, the J end lost 5 bases, and 16 bases lay between the germline ends. Germline V gene sequence: CDR1 SGHVS, CDR2 FNYEAQ. This CDR3 region has 14 residues. CDR3 nucleotides: TGTGCCAGCAGCACGACAGGTCCCCTCGACGAGCAGTACTTC. Protein sequence: CASSTTGPLDEQYF.